This entry lists 28 T cell receptor beta chains sequenced from one sample in a study of T cell responses to AZD1222 COVID-19 vaccine. Libraries were prepared by immunoSEQ multiplex PCR; TCRdb keeps only in-frame clonotypes and omits some of them. Of around 100,000 clones in the sample, about nine tenths were seen once. Sequenced material: peripheral blood, taken on day 0 of AZD1222 vaccination. These receptors originate from an adult in good health.

The rearrangement uses TRBV6-5 and TRBJ2-7; the D call may be TRBD1 or TRBD2 (7 bases each). The V and J ends lost 1 base and 4 bases respectively, with 11 bases between them. Germline-derived CDR1 and CDR2 are MNHEY and SVGAGI. The CDR3 extends over 14 amino acids. For the CDR3, the DNA is TGTGCCAGCAGTTACTGGCAGGGGGGGTACGAGCAGTACTTC. Protein sequence: CASSYWQGGYEQYF.

This clone was seen only once. This chain connects TRBV25-1 to TRBJ1-6; D uncertain. Germline loops: CDR1 MGHDK, CDR2 SYGVNS. The CDR3 totals 13 residues. V lost 4 bases and J lost 7, with 8 bases in between. The DNA of the CDR3 is TGTGCCAGCAGTGCTACAGAGAATTCACCCCTCCACTTT. It encodes CASSATENSPLHF.

CDR3 loop: CAWSGTPISYEQYF. CDR3 nucleotide sequence: TGTGCCTGGTCCGGGACACCCATCTCCTACGAGCAGTACTTC. The J gene is TRBJ2-7, the V gene TRBV30; D perhaps matches TRBD1 (6 bases). V lost 5 bases to trimming and J lost 0 bases, with 14 bases between them. Per germline, CDR1 GTSNPN and CDR2 SVGIG (reference sequence). The CDR3 spans 14 residues.

The J gene is TRBJ1-2, the V gene TRBV30; no reliable D call. Germline V lookup: CDR1 GTSNPN, CDR2 SVGIG (reference sequence). Trimming removed 3 bases at V and 0 bases at J, with 11 bases between. The CDR3 has 14 residues. The CDR3 DNA is TGTGCCTGGAGGGCGGCACACACTAACTATGGCTACACCTTC. It is translated as CAWRAAHTNYGYTF. Variable domain in full (rest from reference TRBV30 and TRBJ1-2): SQTIHQWPATLVQPVGSPLSLECTVEGTSNPNLYWYRQAAGRGLQLLFYSVGIGQISSEVPQNLSASRPQDRQFILSSKKLLLSDSGFYLCAWRAAHTNYGYTFGSGTRLTVV.

The CDR3 here is CASSLVGLPQHF. The CDR3 region has the DNA TGTGCCAGCAGCTTAGTCGGCCTGCCCCAGCATTTT. The chain couples TRBV7-9 to TRBJ1-5, with no clear D. From germline, CDR1 is SEHNR and CDR2 FQNEAQ (reference sequence). This CDR3 comprises 12 residues. V was cut by 1 base and J by 9 bases, with 7 bases left in between.

The rearrangement joins TRBV13 to TRBJ2-7, with D possibly being TRBD1 (7 bases). Germline CDR1 is PRHDT and CDR2 is FYEKMQ (reference sequence). The CDR3 runs to 15 residues. Between the trimmed V and J ends, which lost 3 bases and 5 bases, there was a span of 17 bases. DNA of the CDR3: TGTGCCAGCAGCTTCGGCGGGACAGCAGGAAACGAGCAGTACTTC. It specifies CASSFGGTAGNEQYF.

The rearrangement uses TRBV29-1 and TRBJ2-7; 7 positions agree with TRBD1. Germline CDR1 is SQVTM and CDR2 is ANQGSEA. Trimming at V came to 6 bases and at J to 4 bases, leaving 15 bases not matched to a gene. CDR3 size: 15 residues. The CDR3 DNA is TGCAGCGTCGAGGCGGCGACAGGGATCTGTTACGAGCAGTACTTC. Translating it yields CSVEAATGICYEQYF.

This chain uses TRBV19 with TRBJ2-1; 10 bases match TRBD2. The CDR3 spans 16 residues. Germline V lookup: CDR1 LNHDA, CDR2 SQIVND (reference sequence). Trimming cost V 1 base and J 0 bases; bases outside gene matches: 0. CDR3 nucleotides: TGTGCCAGTAGTATAGCTAGCGGGAGCTCCTACAATGAGCAGTTCTTC. Encoded protein: CASSIASGSSYNEQFF.

V usage is TRBV19 and J usage is TRBJ1-5; 7 bases fit TRBD1. Germline V gene sequence: CDR1 LNHDA, CDR2 SQIVND (reference sequence). J lost 4 bases, V lost 5 bases, and 8 bases had no gene match. This CDR3 contains 15 residues. In DNA, the CDR3 is TGTGCCAGTAGTTCCGAGACAGGGTGGAATCAGCCCCAGCATTTT. This gives the protein CASSSETGWNQPQHF.

This rearrangement joins TRBV5-1 to TRBJ2-2, with 7 bases matching TRBD2. Germline values: CDR1 SGHRS, CDR2 YFSETQ. Trimming cost V 1 base and J 8 bases; bases outside gene matches: 8. This CDR3 contains 15 residues. The CDR3 region is CASSLYGGSTGELFF. CDR3 bases: TGCGCCAGCAGCTTGTACGGCGGGAGTACAGGGGAGCTGTTTTTT.

The DNA of the CDR3 is TGTGCCAGCAGCCGCCTGACAGGGGGAAGTGAAAAACTGTTTTTT. Translated: CASSRLTGGSEKLFF. J is TRBJ1-4 and V is TRBV2; 9 bases agree with TRBD1. The CDR3 is 15 residues long. CDR1 is SNHLY, CDR2 FYNNEI, per germline. V shed 6 bases, J shed 7 bases, and the junction held 9 bases outside the gene matches.

The chain employs TRBV27 and TRBJ1-6, with D tentatively TRBD1 (6 bases). V was cut by 8 bases and J by 7 bases, with 15 bases left in between. In germline, CDR1 is MNHEY, CDR2 SMNVEV (reference sequence). This CDR3 spans 14 amino acids. CDR3 protein: CASCGARGNSPLHF. Here the CDR3 DNA reads TGTGCCAGCTGTGGGGCCAGGGGCAATTCACCCCTCCACTTT.

The J gene is TRBJ1-2, the V gene TRBV5-1, with 9 bases fitting TRBD1. Germline V gene data show CDR1 as SGHRS and CDR2 as YFSETQ. This CDR3 has 14 residues. J lost 1 base, V lost 4 bases, and 2 bases had no gene match. CDR3 protein: CASSPGQGNYGYTF. The CDR3 DNA reads as TGCGCCAGCAGCCCGGGACAGGGTAACTATGGCTACACCTTC.

V and J are TRBV21-1 and TRBJ1-4. TRBV21-1 counts as a pseudogene. This CDR3 contains 18 residues. CDR3 sequence: CASSKVRGGRRFNEKLFF. Here the CDR3 DNA reads TGTGCCAGCAGCAAAGTCCGGGGGGGCCGGCGTTTTAATGAAAAACTGTTTTTT.

In this sample, this clone turned up once. The J gene is TRBJ1-1, the V gene TRBV5-1; D ambiguous. This CDR3 contains 15 residues. Trimming pared 1 base from V and 0 bases from J, leaving 10 bases between. Germline-derived CDR1 and CDR2 are SGHRS and YFSETQ. Here the CDR3 reads CASSLSSGLNTEAFF. The CDR3 bases are TGCGCCAGCAGCTTGAGCTCGGGGTTGAACACTGAAGCTTTCTTT.

The J gene is TRBJ2-2, the V gene TRBV10-3; D perhaps matches TRBD2 (5 bases). V lost 8 bases to trimming and J lost 7 bases, with 17 bases between them. The CDR3 consists of 14 residues. CDR1 is ENHRY, CDR2 SYGVKD, per germline. CDR3 DNA sequence: TGTGCCATCCCTGGAGGCCCCGGGCACGGGGAGCTGTTTTTT. The encoded protein is CAIPGGPGHGELFF.

This chain connects TRBV7-2 to TRBJ2-2, with D hard to call. Trimming left V 3 bases short and J 1 base short, with 9 bases between. Germline lookup yields CDR1 SGHTA and CDR2 FQGNSA. The CDR3 is 15 residues long. The CDR3 nucleotides read TGTGCCAGCAGCTTTATCTGGGGGAACACCGGGGAGCTGTTTTTT. Protein product: CASSFIWGNTGELFF.

This clone showed up just once. The rearrangement uses TRBV4-2 and TRBJ1-1, with D uncertain. V gave up 0 bases and J gave up 5 bases, with 13 bases separating them. The CDR3 runs to 15 residues. Germline CDR1 LGHNA, CDR2 YNFKEQ. The CDR3: CASSQDNLGRTEAFF. The CDR3 bases are TGTGCCAGCAGCCAAGATAACTTAGGGAGAACTGAAGCTTTCTTT.

The CDR3 protein is CASGTAAYEQYF. The DNA of the CDR3 is TGTGCCAGCGGGACAGCAGCCTACGAGCAGTACTTC. This rearrangement joins TRBV12-3 or TRBV12-4 to TRBJ2-7, with 7 nucleotides matching TRBD1. With 8 bases clipped from V and 2 bases from J, the junction kept 3 bases outside the gene matches. This CDR3 is 12 amino acids long.

This clone was observed once. The chain has TRBV5-4 and TRBJ2-7; tentatively, D is TRBD2 (5 bases). With 4 bases removed from V and 0 bases from J, the gap between germline ends came to 14 bases. Germline V gene lookup returns CDR1 SGHNT and CDR2 YYREEE (reference sequence). CDR3 length equals 15 residues. CDR3: CASSPGVGSSYEQYF. In nucleotides, the CDR3 is TGTGCCAGCAGCCCTGGTGTAGGGAGCTCCTACGAGCAGTACTTC.

This clone appeared a few times. CDR3 loop: CASSPQGTSGSGNTQYF. In DNA, the CDR3 is TGTGCCAGCTCACCACAGGGTACTAGCGGGAGCGGAAATACGCAGTATTTT. The chain is built from TRBV18 and TRBJ2-3; 11 bases map to TRBD2. Trimming at V came to 1 base and at J to 7 bases, leaving 10 bases not matched to a gene. This CDR3 spans 17 amino acids. Germline-derived CDR1 and CDR2 are KGHSH and LQKENI.

CDR3 nucleotide sequence: TGTGCCAGCAGCTCGATGACAGGGGACTACGAGCAGTACTTC. Its protein is CASSSMTGDYEQYF. The rearrangement joins TRBV7-2 to TRBJ2-7; 8 bases map to TRBD1. Per the germline V gene, CDR1 is SGHTA and CDR2 is FQGNSA. CDR3 length: 14 amino acids. The J segment lost 3 bases and the V segment lost 4 bases, leaving 5 bases of the junction unmatched.

This chain connects TRBV7-9 to TRBJ2-7, with 7 nucleotides matching TRBD2. This CDR3 has 14 amino acids. V lost 3 bases to trimming and J lost 2 bases; unmatched junction nucleotides: 4. Germline V gene data show CDR1 as SEHNR and CDR2 as FQNEAQ (reference sequence). CDR3 residues: CASSFGGRAYEQYF. For the CDR3, the DNA is TGTGCCAGCAGCTTCGGCGGGAGAGCCTACGAGCAGTACTTC. The full variable domain, completed using reference TRBV7-9 and TRBJ2-7, is DTGVSQNPRHKITKRGQNVTFRCDPISEHNRLYWYRQTLGQGPEFLTYFQNEAQLEKSRLLSDRFSAERPKGSFSTLEIQRTEQGDSAMYLCASSFGGRAYEQYFGPGTRLTVT.

This clone was seen a single time. The chain uses TRBV27 and TRBJ2-2; no definite D call. Germline CDR1 and CDR2: MNHEY and SMNVEV (reference sequence). V lost 6 bases, J lost 2 bases, and 1 base lay in between. CDR3 length equals 11 residues. The CDR3 nucleotides are TGTGCCAGCAGAAACACCGGGGAGCTGTTTTTT. It specifies CASRNTGELFF.

The chain carries TRBV7-7 and TRBJ2-1; no clear D gene. This CDR3 has 14 residues. V lost 1 base and J 7 bases, leaving 11 bases between the germline ends. Germline V gene data show CDR1 as SSHAT and CDR2 as FNYEAQ (reference sequence). The CDR3 region has the DNA TGTGCCAGCAGCTTAGAGGGCCGAAAAAATGAGCAGTTCTTC. Translating gives CASSLEGRKNEQFF.

The chain couples TRBV5-4 to TRBJ1-1; maybe TRBD1 (6 bases). The CDR3 covers 16 residues. Germline CDR1 and CDR2: SGHNT and YYREEE (reference sequence). The V end was cut by 0 bases, the J end by 0 bases, with 12 bases between. CDR3 loop: CASSLVGGGMNTEAFF. In DNA form, the CDR3 reads TGTGCCAGCAGCTTGGTAGGGGGAGGGATGAACACTGAAGCTTTCTTT.

The V and J genes are TRBV11-3 and TRBJ2-2; D unclear. V lost 5 bases, J lost 7 bases, and 14 bases lay in between. Germline V gene data show CDR1 as SGHNT and CDR2 as YENEEA. This CDR3 region has 14 residues. This chain's CDR3 is CASSPINTNGELFF. The CDR3 DNA sequence: TGTGCCAGCAGCCCCATTAATACCAACGGGGAGCTGTTTTTT.

The rearrangement uses TRBV7-2 and TRBJ2-3, with 8 bases fitting TRBD2. The length of the CDR3 is 17 residues. Germline V lookup: CDR1 SGHTA, CDR2 FQGNSA. The V gene end was trimmed by 2 bases and the J gene end by 2 bases; junction bases not matched to a gene: 9. The CDR3 region has the DNA TGTGCCAGCAGCTTATTGCCGGGAGGGTACGACACAGATACGCAGTATTTT. Its translation: CASSLLPGGYDTDTQYF.